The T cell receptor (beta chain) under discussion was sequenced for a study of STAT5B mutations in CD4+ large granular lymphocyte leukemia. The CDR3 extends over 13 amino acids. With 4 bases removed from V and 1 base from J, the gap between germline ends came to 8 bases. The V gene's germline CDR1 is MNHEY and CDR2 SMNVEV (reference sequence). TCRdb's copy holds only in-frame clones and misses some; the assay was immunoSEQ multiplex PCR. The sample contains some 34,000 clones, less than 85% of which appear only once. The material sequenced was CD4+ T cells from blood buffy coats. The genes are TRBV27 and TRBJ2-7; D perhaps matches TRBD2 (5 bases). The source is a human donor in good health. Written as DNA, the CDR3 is TGTGCCAGCAGTTACGGGGATTCCTACGAGCAGTACTTC. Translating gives CASSYGDSYEQYF.